The 23 T cell receptor beta chains below were found in one sample sequenced in a study of shared clonotypes between healthy human individuals. Here immunoSEQ multiplex PCR was the method, and the copy in TCRdb shows in-frame clones only, minus some. The sample shows over a million clones, approximately 97% of them seen only once. Sequencing used naive CD4+ T cells sorted from blood. Subset here: CD45RA+ positively selected. These receptors all stem from a man under 40 in good health.

Remarks on this clone: This CDR3 is also generated by other DNA sequences in the sample. The V gene is TRBV5-4, the J gene TRBJ2-1; 9 bases align to TRBD2. V dropped 4 bases and J dropped 0; count of bases not matched to a gene: 2. Germline V gene sequence: CDR1 SGHNT, CDR2 YYREEE (reference sequence). CDR3 size: 15 residues. Here the CDR3 reads CASSVTSGSYNEQFF. The CDR3 DNA is TGTGCCAGCAGCGTGACTAGCGGCTCCTACAATGAGCAGTTCTTC.

The chain employs TRBV5-6 and TRBJ2-7, with TRBD2 matching over 9 bases. Germline V gene lookup returns CDR1 SGHDT and CDR2 YYEEEE. This CDR3 has 17 amino acids. Losses at the gene ends were 0 bases for V and 0 bases for J; bases not matched to a gene: 7. This CDR3 is CASSLARAGGSSYEQYF. Written as DNA, the CDR3 is TGTGCCAGCAGCTTGGCCAGGGCGGGAGGGAGCTCCTACGAGCAGTACTTC.

This chain uses TRBV19 with TRBJ1-2; tentative D call: TRBD1 (6 bases). Germline lookup yields CDR1 LNHDA and CDR2 SQIVND (reference sequence). Trimming removed 3 bases at V and 6 bases at J, with 8 bases between. The CDR3 is made up of 12 amino acids. In nucleotides, the CDR3 is TGTGCCAGTAGTATTGAGGGGGATGGCTACACCTTC. This encodes CASSIEGDGYTF.

This clone was observed a single time. J is TRBJ2-7 and V is TRBV4-3, with D possibly TRBD1 on 6 matching bases. CDR1 is LGHNA and CDR2 is YSLEER in the germline V gene. Trimming pared 1 base from V and 3 bases from J, leaving 13 bases between. There are 15 residues in the CDR3. CDR3 sequence: CASSQVGGQGYEQYF. The DNA for the CDR3 is TGCGCCAGCAGCCAAGTTGGGGGCCAGGGCTACGAGCAGTACTTC.

The V gene is TRBV25-1, the J gene TRBJ1-4; no reliable D call. The V end lost 3 bases, the J end lost 11 bases, and 22 bases lay between the germline ends. CDR1 MGHDK and CDR2 SYGVNS come from the germline V gene. CDR3 length: 16 amino acids. CDR3 nucleotides: TGTGCCAGCAGTGACGGGGATCCAGCGGGGATCCCGAAACTGTTTTTT. Protein sequence: CASSDGDPAGIPKLFF.

In its sample, this clone was seen once. Other DNA sequences in the sample encode the same CDR3. The J gene is TRBJ1-5, the V gene TRBV18, with TRBD1 matching over 8 bases. The CDR3 has 15 residues. The germline gives CDR1 KGHSH, CDR2 LQKENI. J gave up 2 bases and V 3 bases, and 3 bases lay outside the gene matches. This CDR3 reads CASSPGQGGNQPQHF. DNA of the CDR3: TGTGCCAGCTCACCTGGACAGGGAGGCAATCAGCCCCAGCATTTT.

V is TRBV10-3 and J is TRBJ1-4; D unclear. Germline CDR1 is ENHRY and CDR2 is SYGVKD. The V end lost 0 bases, the J end lost 0 bases, and 11 bases lay between the germline ends. The length of the CDR3 is 17 residues. The CDR3 region has the DNA TGTGCCATCAGTGAGTCGTCGTTACCTGCAACTAATGAAAAACTGTTTTTT. This sequence encodes CAISESSLPATNEKLFF.

In the case of this clone: Other nucleotide sequences in the sample specify the same CDR3. The chain recombines TRBV5-1 with TRBJ1-1; the D gene is possibly TRBD1 (5 bases). CDR3 size: 14 residues. Germline CDR1 and CDR2: SGHRS and YFSETQ. Trimming removed 1 base from V and 4 bases from J, with 11 bases in between. The CDR3 region is CASSLQGAGTEAFF. The CDR3 coding sequence is TGCGCCAGCAGCTTGCAAGGGGCGGGCACTGAAGCTTTCTTT.

The J gene is TRBJ2-7, the V gene TRBV5-1; 9 nucleotides line up with TRBD2. Germline-derived CDR1 and CDR2 are SGHRS and YFSETQ. The CDR3 loop spans 13 amino acids. The V gene end was trimmed by 4 bases and the J gene end by 6 bases; junction bases not matched to a gene: 5. CDR3 protein: CASSISGSFEQYF. DNA of the CDR3: TGCGCCAGCAGCATTAGCGGGAGCTTCGAGCAGTACTTC.

To note about this clone: Within the sample, other DNA sequences also encode this same CDR3. This chain joins TRBV7-8 and TRBJ2-7; D gene uncertain. Trimming removed 3 bases at V and 5 bases at J, with 5 bases between. This CDR3 contains 11 residues. Germline CDR1 reads SGHVS; CDR2 reads FQNEAQ. Written as DNA, the CDR3 is TGTGCCAGCAGCTTGAGGAACGAGCAGTACTTC. Its translation is CASSLRNEQYF.

The chain joins TRBV11-2 to TRBJ2-1; 10 bases are shared with TRBD2. Per germline, CDR1 SGHAT and CDR2 FQNNGV. The CDR3 has 14 amino acids. V lost 5 bases to trimming and J lost 7 bases; unmatched junction nucleotides: 5. CDR3 sequence (DNA): TGTGCCAGCAGCGGACTAGCGGAGAGGAATGAGCAGTTCTTC. Protein: CASSGLAERNEQFF.

As concerns this clone: Other DNA sequences in this sample translate to the same CDR3. The chain employs TRBV18 and TRBJ2-5; D ambiguous. Germline values: CDR1 KGHSH, CDR2 LQKENI. The CDR3 loop spans 13 amino acids. V lost 0 bases and J 5 bases, leaving 7 bases between the germline ends. CDR3 sequence: CASSPPSGETQYF. CDR3 nucleotide sequence: TGTGCCAGCTCACCACCATCTGGGGAGACCCAGTACTTC.

The chain combines TRBV14 with TRBJ2-7, with 10 bases matching TRBD2. CDR3 length equals 15 residues. Germline CDR1 SGHDN, CDR2 FVKESK. J gave up 3 bases and V 2 bases, and 4 bases lay outside the gene matches. CDR3 nucleotides: TGTGCCAGCAGCCAATCGGGACTAGCGAACTACGAGCAGTACTTC. As protein: CASSQSGLANYEQYF.

This clone came up once. The chain links TRBV7-9 to TRBJ1-3; D is possibly TRBD1 (5 bases). CDR1 is SEHNR and CDR2 is FQNEAQ in the germline V gene (reference sequence). The CDR3 contains 16 residues. V lost 2 bases, J lost 4 bases, and 15 bases lay in between. The chain's CDR3 is CASSLRGGRMGNTIYF. CDR3 bases: TGTGCCAGCAGCTTAAGGGGCGGACGGATGGGAAACACCATATATTTT.

With regard to this clone: Other DNA sequences in this specimen translate into the identical CDR3. The J gene is TRBJ2-3, the V gene TRBV27; unclear D gene. Trimming took off 0 bases at V and 6 bases at J, with 7 bases between the two ends. The CDR3 consists of 13 residues. The V gene's germline CDR1 is MNHEY and CDR2 SMNVEV (reference sequence). CDR3 sequence: CASSLSFTDTQYF. DNA of the CDR3: TGTGCCAGCAGTTTATCGTTTACGGATACGCAGTATTTT.

The chain couples TRBV9 to TRBJ1-5; the D is unclear. The CDR3 length is 14 residues. The V end was cut by 4 bases, the J end by 0 bases, with 8 bases between. Germline values: CDR1 SGDLS, CDR2 YYNGEE. CDR3 sequence: CASSPLGSNQPQHF. The CDR3 bases are TGTGCCAGCAGCCCTCTGGGTAGCAATCAGCCCCAGCATTTT.

The rearrangement joins TRBV9 to TRBJ2-2; TRBD2 matches 11 bases. The CDR3 spans 16 residues. CDR1 and CDR2 from the germline V gene are SGDLS and YYNGEE. V gave up 5 bases and J gave up 6 bases; unmatched junction bases: 9. CDR3 DNA sequence: TGTGCCAGCAGTAGTCGAATAGCGGGAGGGCCCGGGGAGCTGTTTTTT. Amino acid sequence: CASSSRIAGGPGELFF. Looking up the rest from reference TRBV9 and TRBJ2-2 gives the full variable domain: DSGVTQTPKHLITATGQRVTLRCSPRSGDLSVYWYQQSLDQGLQFLIQYYNGEERAKGNILERFSAQQFPDLHSELNLSSLELGDSALYFCASSSRIAGGPGELFFGEGSRLTVL.

The genes are TRBV11-3 and TRBJ1-5; the D gene is possibly TRBD1 (6 bases). The CDR3 is 19 amino acids. The germline V gene has CDR1 SGHNT and CDR2 YENEEA. V gave up 7 bases and J gave up 0 bases, with 25 bases separating them. The CDR3 sequence is CASNLGRQARPSSNQPQHF. CDR3 in DNA: TGTGCCAGCAACCTTGGCCGACAGGCCAGACCCTCTAGCAATCAGCCCCAGCATTTT.

The rearrangement uses TRBV7-6 and TRBJ1-1; D is possibly TRBD1 (5 bases). V lost 5 bases to trimming and J lost 3 bases, with 16 bases between them. The CDR3 has 15 residues. Looked up from germline, CDR1 is SGHVS and CDR2 is FNYEAQ. The CDR3 nucleotides are TGTGCCAGCAGCCTAGTCAGACAGTTCTACACTGAAGCTTTCTTT. Translation: CASSLVRQFYTEAFF.

As regards this clone: This specimen includes other DNA sequences encoding the same CDR3. This chain connects TRBV5-1 to TRBJ2-7, with TRBD2 identical over 8 bases. Germline CDR1 and CDR2: SGHRS and YFSETQ. J gave up 3 bases and V 3 bases, and 5 bases lay outside the gene matches. The CDR3 consists of 14 residues. The CDR3 DNA reads as TGCGCCAGCAGCTCGGCGGGAGGAAGCTACGAGCAGTACTTC. Its protein product is CASSSAGGSYEQYF. The complete variable domain, with remaining parts taken from reference TRBV5-1 and TRBJ2-7, reads KAGVTQTPRYLIKTRGQQVTLSCSPISGHRSVSWYQQTPGQGLQFLFEYFSETQRNKGNFPGRFSGRQFSNSRSEMNVSTLELGDSALYLCASSSAGGSYEQYFGPGTRLTVT.

This clone was observed a single time. The V call is TRBV2, the J call TRBJ1-2; 9 bases fit TRBD1. J lost 4 bases, V lost 5 bases, and 5 bases had no gene match. Germline-derived CDR1 and CDR2 are SNHLY and FYNNEI. There are 14 residues in the CDR3. This CDR3 is CASSPGQGSYGYTF. CDR3 bases: TGTGCCAGCAGTCCGGGACAGGGTAGCTATGGCTACACCTTC.

As regards this clone: At the DNA level, this CDR3 is encoded by other sequences in the same sample as well. This chain uses TRBV18 with TRBJ1-5; no clear D. Germline assignment: CDR1 KGHSH and CDR2 LQKENI. Between the trimmed V and J ends, which lost 3 bases and 5 bases, there was a span of 11 bases. The length of the CDR3 is 14 residues. The CDR3 here is CASSPPGADQPQHF. CDR3 in DNA: TGTGCCAGCTCACCTCCCGGCGCTGATCAGCCCCAGCATTTT.

The chain links TRBV23-1 to TRBJ2-7; perhaps TRBD2 as D (5 bases). TRBV23-1 is noted as an ORF with a role that remains uncertain. This CDR3 is built from 16 residues. V was shortened by 1 base and J by 1 base, with 14 bases between the two germline ends. The CDR3 DNA reads TGCGCCAGCAGTCAATATGGGCTAGCCAATTCCTACGAGCAGTACTTC. It translates to CASSQYGLANSYEQYF.